Listed below are T cell receptor beta chains from one sample, sequenced in a study of cytomegalovirus exposure and HLA in healthy donors. Using immunoSEQ multiplex PCR, the repertoire was profiled, and TCRdb retains in-frame clones only, with some absent. Of about 150,000 clones listed, roughly 77% were seen once; the top ten hold approximately 8%. Sequencing was performed on PBMCs. These receptors were collected from a man aged 25-45 years in good health and CMV-seropositive. Each CDR3 is given with its conserved first and last residue. D genes are given only for firm matches. Some rows mark clone size as missing; the rest say once, few, many or name a class of expanded clone.

TRBV28	TRBJ2-1	14	.	TRBD1	CASSSGTGFFEQFF	TGTGCCAGCAGCTCGGGGACAGGGTTTTTTGAGCAGTTCTTC
TRBV6-5	TRBJ2-7	15	.	TRBD2	CASSYSTSGTHGQYF	TGTGCCAGCAGTTACTCGACTAGCGGGACCCACGGGCAGTACTTC
TRBV5-5	TRBJ2-5	15	.	TRBD2	CASSATGLVQETQYF	TGTGCCAGCAGCGCCACGGGACTAGTTCAAGAGACCCAGTACTTC
TRBV7-2	TRBJ1-4	14	.	.	CASSVGGANEKLFF	TGTGCCAGCAGCGTGGGGGGGGCTAATGAAAAACTGTTTTTT
TRBV28	TRBJ1-2	15	few	TRBD1	CASRIDRGPRGGYTF	TGTGCCAGCAGAATCGACAGGGGGCCCAGAGGAGGCTACACCTTC
TRBV6-5	TRBJ2-7	15	.	TRBD2	CASSRRTSGRIEQYF	TGTGCCAGCAGCCGCCGGACTAGCGGGAGAATCGAGCAGTACTTC
TRBV19	TRBJ1-4	13	.	.	CASFTPGNEKLFF	TGTGCCAGTTTCACTCCCGGGAATGAAAAACTGTTTTTT
TRBV7-9	TRBJ1-5	12	.	.	CASSFGEQPQHF	TGTGCCAGCAGCTTTGGGGAGCAGCCCCAGCATTTT
TRBV9	TRBJ2-1	20	.	TRBD1	CASSDRNVEQGAVAYNEQFF	TGTGCCAGCAGCGACCGCAATGTTGAGCAGGGGGCTGTGGCCTACAATGAGCAGTTCTTC
TRBV5-8	TRBJ2-5	14	few	.	CASSPLRVLWEQYF	TGTGCCAGCAGCCCCCTTCGGGTTTTGTGGGAGCAGTACTTC
TRBV19	TRBJ2-1	15	.	.	CATALMGRGANEQFF	TGTGCCACCGCCTTAATGGGCAGGGGGGCCAATGAGCAGTTCTTC
TRBV7-2	TRBJ2-3	14	.	.	CASSLGRYTDTQYF	TGTGCCAGCAGCTTAGGTCGGTACACAGATACGCAGTATTTT
TRBV7-9	TRBJ1-1	13	.	.	CASSWGGDTEAFF	TGTGCCAGCAGCTGGGGGGGGGACACTGAAGCTTTCTTT
TRBV5-1	TRBJ2-1	16	.	TRBD2	CASSYGLAGGPGEQFF	TGCGCCAGCAGCTATGGACTAGCGGGAGGGCCGGGTGAGCAGTTCTTC
TRBV2	TRBJ2-7	16	.	TRBD1	CASRGQGAQDLHEQYF	TGTGCCAGCAGAGGACAGGGGGCGCAGGATCTCCACGAGCAGTACTTC
TRBV5-6	TRBJ1-2	14	few	.	CASSRDNFNYGYTF	TGTGCCAGCAGCCGGGACAACTTTAACTATGGCTACACCTTC
TRBV4-1	TRBJ2-1	16	.	TRBD2	CASTSSAAGGLNEQFF	TGCGCCAGCACCTCAAGCGCAGCGGGAGGCCTGAATGAGCAGTTCTTC
TRBV7-2	TRBJ1-2	13	.	.	CASSLMTTYGYTF	TGTGCCAGCAGCTTAATGACAACCTATGGCTACACCTTC
TRBV7-6	TRBJ2-5	13	.	.	CASSLGTWETQYF	TGTGCCAGCAGCTTAGGGACTTGGGAGACCCAGTACTTC
TRBV6-5	TRBJ1-1	13	.	TRBD1	CASRNRGGTEAFF	TGTGCCAGCAGGAACAGGGGGGGCACTGAAGCTTTCTTT
TRBV25-1	TRBJ2-3	12	.	.	CASTTQADTQYF	TGTGCCAGCACCACTCAGGCAGATACGCAGTATTTT
TRBV28	TRBJ1-1	13	.	TRBD1	CATYTGGNTEAFF	TGTGCCACGTACACAGGGGGGAACACTGAAGCTTTCTTT
TRBV6-5	TRBJ2-1	14	few	TRBD2	CASSWTSGTYEQFF	TGTGCCAGCAGTTGGACTAGCGGGACCTATGAGCAGTTCTTC
TRBV19	TRBJ2-1	13	.	.	CASSLTSYNEQFF	TGTGCCAGTAGCCTCACTAGTTACAATGAGCAGTTCTTC
TRBV9	TRBJ1-1	16	.	.	CASSVASFGGATEAFF	TGTGCCAGCAGCGTAGCGTCTTTTGGGGGGGCCACTGAAGCTTTCTTT
TRBV6-1	TRBJ2-5	11	.	.	CASSTAETQYF	TGTGCCAGCAGTACCGCGGAGACCCAGTACTTC
TRBV5-1	TRBJ1-5	15	.	.	CASSLSGGTSQPQHF	TGCGCCAGCAGCTTGAGTGGGGGGACGAGTCAGCCCCAGCATTTT
TRBV7-9	TRBJ1-2	16	.	.	CASSFPGGEATYGYTF	TGTGCCAGCAGCTTCCCGGGGGGTGAGGCCACCTATGGCTACACCTTC
TRBV9	TRBJ1-1	15	once	.	CASSPSGQKNTEAFF	TGTGCCAGCAGCCCCTCAGGACAGAAGAACACTGAAGCTTTCTTT
TRBV2	TRBJ1-2	16	.	TRBD1	CASSETLGQLNYGYTF	TGTGCCAGCAGTGAGACGTTGGGACAGCTGAACTATGGCTACACCTTC
TRBV10-3	TRBJ1-4	15	.	TRBD1	CAISDSDRGDEKLFF	TGTGCCATCAGTGATTCGGACAGGGGGGATGAAAAACTGTTTTTT
TRBV18	TRBJ2-7	12	.	.	CASSPGLDEQYF	TGTGCCAGCTCACCAGGGCTGGACGAGCAGTACTTC
TRBV7-9	TRBJ2-7	15	.	TRBD1	CASSSSSGTGYEQYF	TGTGCCAGCAGCTCTTCCTCCGGGACAGGGTACGAGCAGTACTTC
TRBV7-9	TRBJ1-4	15	.	TRBD1	CASSLVGTEDEKLFF	TGTGCCAGCAGCTTAGTCGGGACAGAGGATGAAAAACTGTTTTTT
TRBV4-1	TRBJ1-5	14	few	TRBD1	CASSQRDRHQPQHF	TGCGCCAGCAGCCAGAGGGACAGACATCAGCCCCAGCATTTT
TRBV28	TRBJ1-3	14	few	.	CASRYTLSGNTIYF	TGTGCCAGCAGGTATACCCTATCTGGAAACACCATATATTTT
TRBV19	TRBJ1-1	15	.	TRBD1	CASTLQQGIGTEAFF	TGTGCCAGTACCCTACAACAGGGGATAGGCACTGAAGCTTTCTTT
TRBV5-4	TRBJ2-5	15	.	TRBD2	CASSAGLADQETQYF	TGTGCCAGCAGCGCGGGTCTAGCGGATCAAGAGACCCAGTACTTC
TRBV5-4	TRBJ2-7	15	.	TRBD2	CASRRGLAENYEQYF	TGTGCCAGCAGACGGGGACTAGCGGAAAACTACGAGCAGTACTTC
TRBV5-1	TRBJ2-3	15	.	TRBD1	CASSIQGDSTDTQYF	TGCGCCAGCAGCATACAGGGGGACAGCACAGATACGCAGTATTTT
TRBV4-1	TRBJ2-1	16	.	TRBD2	CASSTLAGGPYNEQFF	TGCGCCAGCAGCACACTAGCGGGAGGGCCCTACAATGAGCAGTTCTTC
TRBV29-1	TRBJ1-2	13	once	.	CSVHQGIGYGYTF	TGCAGCGTTCATCAGGGAATCGGCTATGGCTACACCTTC
TRBV5-4	TRBJ2-7	17	.	TRBD2	CASSRTVGTSVPYEQYF	TGTGCCAGCAGCCGAACAGTTGGAACTAGCGTTCCCTACGAGCAGTACTTC
TRBV5-4	TRBJ2-1	16	.	TRBD2	CASSLTSGNVYNEQFF	TGTGCCAGCAGCTTGACTAGCGGCAATGTCTACAATGAGCAGTTCTTC
TRBV5-4	TRBJ2-7	13	.	.	CASSFPGSYEQYF	TGTGCCAGCAGCTTTCCGGGATCTTACGAGCAGTACTTC
TRBV18	TRBJ2-5	13	once	.	CASSQRGKETQYF	TGTGCCAGCTCCCAACGGGGAAAAGAGACCCAGTACTTC
TRBV5-1	TRBJ1-1	14	.	.	CASSLGQSNTEAFF	TGCGCCAGCAGCTTGGGACAGAGCAACACTGAAGCTTTCTTT
TRBV5-1	TRBJ2-1	14	.	TRBD2	CASSPGLAGNEQFF	TGCGCCAGCAGCCCGGGACTAGCGGGAAATGAGCAGTTCTTC
TRBV29-1	TRBJ1-1	13	once	TRBD1	CSVQTGLNTEAFF	TGCAGCGTTCAGACAGGGTTGAACACTGAAGCTTTCTTT